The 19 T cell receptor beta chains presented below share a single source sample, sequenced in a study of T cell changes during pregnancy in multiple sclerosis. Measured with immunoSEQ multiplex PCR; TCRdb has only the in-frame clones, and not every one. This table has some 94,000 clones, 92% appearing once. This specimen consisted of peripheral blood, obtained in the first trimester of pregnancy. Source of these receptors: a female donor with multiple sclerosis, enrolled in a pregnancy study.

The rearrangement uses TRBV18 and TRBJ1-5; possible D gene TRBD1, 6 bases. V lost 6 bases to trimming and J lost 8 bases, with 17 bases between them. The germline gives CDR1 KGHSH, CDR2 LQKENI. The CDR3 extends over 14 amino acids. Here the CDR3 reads CASSPREGVEPQHF. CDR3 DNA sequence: TGTGCCAGCTCGCCCCGGGAGGGGGTAGAGCCCCAGCATTTT.

As DNA, the CDR3 is TGCGCCAGCAGCTTGGCCGGGACTAGAAACAATGAGCAGTTCTTC. Translating gives CASSLAGTRNNEQFF. The chain combines TRBV5-1 with TRBJ2-1; 8 positions agree with TRBD2. After removal of 0 bases from V and 5 bases from J, the junction contained 4 bases not matched to a gene. The CDR3 has 15 amino acids. Germline V gene lookup returns CDR1 SGHRS and CDR2 YFSETQ.

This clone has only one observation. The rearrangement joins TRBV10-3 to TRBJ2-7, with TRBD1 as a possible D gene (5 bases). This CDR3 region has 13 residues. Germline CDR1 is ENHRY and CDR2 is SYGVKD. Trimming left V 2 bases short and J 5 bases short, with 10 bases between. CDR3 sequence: CAISEKIGDEQYF. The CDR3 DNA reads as TGTGCCATCAGTGAGAAGATAGGGGACGAGCAGTACTTC.

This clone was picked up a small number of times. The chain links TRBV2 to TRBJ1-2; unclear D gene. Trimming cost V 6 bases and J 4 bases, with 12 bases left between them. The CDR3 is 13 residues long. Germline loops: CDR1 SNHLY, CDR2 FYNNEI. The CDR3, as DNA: TGTGCCAGCAGCCAGGTGACCGGCTATGGCTACACCTTC. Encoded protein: CASSQVTGYGYTF.

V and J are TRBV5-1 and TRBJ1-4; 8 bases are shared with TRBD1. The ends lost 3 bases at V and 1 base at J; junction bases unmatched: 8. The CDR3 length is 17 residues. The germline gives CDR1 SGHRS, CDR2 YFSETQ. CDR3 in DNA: TGCGCCAGCAGCTCGTACCCTGGACAGGGAACTAATGAAAAACTGTTTTTT. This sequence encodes CASSSYPGQGTNEKLFF.

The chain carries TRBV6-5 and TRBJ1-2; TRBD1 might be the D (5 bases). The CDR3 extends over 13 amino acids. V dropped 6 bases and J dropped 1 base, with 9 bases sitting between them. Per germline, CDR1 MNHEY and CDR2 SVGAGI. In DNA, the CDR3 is TGTGCCAGCAGGGCCAGGGATAACTATGGCTACACCTTC. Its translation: CASRARDNYGYTF.

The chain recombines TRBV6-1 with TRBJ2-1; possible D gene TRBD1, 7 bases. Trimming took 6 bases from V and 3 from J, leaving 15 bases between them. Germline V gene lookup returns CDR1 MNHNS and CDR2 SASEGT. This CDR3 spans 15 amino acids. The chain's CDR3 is CASRGGGAGYNEQFF. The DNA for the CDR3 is TGTGCCAGCAGAGGGGGCGGGGCTGGCTACAATGAGCAGTTCTTC.

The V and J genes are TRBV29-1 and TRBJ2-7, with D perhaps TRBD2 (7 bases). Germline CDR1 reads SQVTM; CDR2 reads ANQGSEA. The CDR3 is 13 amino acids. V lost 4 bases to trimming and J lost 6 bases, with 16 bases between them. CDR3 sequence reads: CSVGGGLSIEQYF. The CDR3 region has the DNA TGCAGCGTTGGGGGGGGCCTAAGTATCGAGCAGTACTTC.

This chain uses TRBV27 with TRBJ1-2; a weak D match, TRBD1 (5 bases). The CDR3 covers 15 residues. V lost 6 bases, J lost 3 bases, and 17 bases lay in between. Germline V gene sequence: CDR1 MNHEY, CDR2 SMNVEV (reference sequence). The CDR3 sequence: CASSTGVGWDYGYTF. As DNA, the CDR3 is TGTGCCAGCAGCACGGGGGTTGGGTGGGACTATGGCTACACCTTC.

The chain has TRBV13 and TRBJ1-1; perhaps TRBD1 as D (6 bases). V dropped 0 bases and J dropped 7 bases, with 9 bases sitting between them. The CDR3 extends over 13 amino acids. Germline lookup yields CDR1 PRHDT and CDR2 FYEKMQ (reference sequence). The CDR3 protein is CASSLGGTHEAFF. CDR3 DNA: TGTGCCAGCAGCTTAGGCGGGACACATGAAGCTTTCTTT. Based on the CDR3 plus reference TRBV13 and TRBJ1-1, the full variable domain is AAGVIQSPRHLIKEKRETATLKCYPIPRHDTVYWYQQGPGQDPQFLISFYEKMQSDKGSIPDRFSAQQFSDYHSELNMSSLELGDSALYFCASSLGGTHEAFFGQGTRLTVV.

The CDR3 reads CAWSQSHEQYF. DNA for the CDR3: TGTGCCTGGAGTCAGTCCCACGAGCAGTACTTC. This chain joins TRBV30 and TRBJ2-7, with D unresolved. Trimming shortened V by 2 bases and J by 5 bases, and 7 bases separated the two germline ends. The germline V gene has CDR1 GTSNPN and CDR2 SVGIG (reference sequence). The CDR3 is 11 amino acids.

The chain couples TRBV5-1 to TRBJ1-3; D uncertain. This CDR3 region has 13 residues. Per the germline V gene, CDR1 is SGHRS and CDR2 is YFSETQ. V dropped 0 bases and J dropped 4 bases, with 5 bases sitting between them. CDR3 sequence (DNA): TGCGCCAGCAGCTTGGTTGCGGGAAACACCATATATTTT. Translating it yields CASSLVAGNTIYF. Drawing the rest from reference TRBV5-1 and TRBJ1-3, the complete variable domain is KAGVTQTPRYLIKTRGQQVTLSCSPISGHRSVSWYQQTPGQGLQFLFEYFSETQRNKGNFPGRFSGRQFSNSRSEMNVSTLELGDSALYLCASSLVAGNTIYFGEGSWLTVV.

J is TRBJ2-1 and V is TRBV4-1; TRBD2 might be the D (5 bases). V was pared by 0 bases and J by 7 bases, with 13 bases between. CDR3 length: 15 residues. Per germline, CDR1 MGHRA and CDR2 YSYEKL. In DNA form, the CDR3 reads TGCGCCAGCAGCCAAGAAGGTGGGAGATCGAATGAGCAGTTCTTC. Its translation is CASSQEGGRSNEQFF.

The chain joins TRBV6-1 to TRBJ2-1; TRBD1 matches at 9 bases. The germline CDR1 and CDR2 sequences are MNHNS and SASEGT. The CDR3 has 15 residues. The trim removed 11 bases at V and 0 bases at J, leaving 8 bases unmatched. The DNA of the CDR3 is TGTGCCGCACAGGGGGCCGGCCGCTCCTACAATGAGCAGTTCTTC. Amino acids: CAAQGAGRSYNEQFF.

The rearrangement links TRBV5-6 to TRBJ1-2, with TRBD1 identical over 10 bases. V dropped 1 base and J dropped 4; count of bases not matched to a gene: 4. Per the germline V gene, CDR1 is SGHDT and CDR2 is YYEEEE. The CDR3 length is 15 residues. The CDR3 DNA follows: TGTGCCAGCAGCTTGTTTGGGACAGGGGTCTATGGCTACACCTTC. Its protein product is CASSLFGTGVYGYTF.

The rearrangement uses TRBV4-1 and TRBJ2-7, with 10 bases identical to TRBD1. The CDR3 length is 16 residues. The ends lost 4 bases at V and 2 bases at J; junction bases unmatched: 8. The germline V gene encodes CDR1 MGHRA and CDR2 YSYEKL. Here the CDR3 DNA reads TGCGCCAGCAGCCCGACGGGACAGGGGCATACCTACGAGCAGTACTTC. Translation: CASSPTGQGHTYEQYF.

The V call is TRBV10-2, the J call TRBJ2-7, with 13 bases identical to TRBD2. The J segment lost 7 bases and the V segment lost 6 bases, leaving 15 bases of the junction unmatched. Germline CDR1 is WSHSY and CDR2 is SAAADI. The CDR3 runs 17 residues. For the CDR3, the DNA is TGCGCCAGCAGCCTACTAGCGGGAGGGCCGTCTGAATGGGAGCAGTACTTC. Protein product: CASSLLAGGPSEWEQYF.

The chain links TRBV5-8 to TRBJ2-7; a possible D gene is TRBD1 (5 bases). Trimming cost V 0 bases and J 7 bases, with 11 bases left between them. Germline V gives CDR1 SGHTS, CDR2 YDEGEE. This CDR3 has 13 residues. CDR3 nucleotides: TGTGCCAGCAGCTTGGAAGAACAGGTTGAGCAGTACTTC. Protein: CASSLEEQVEQYF.

This CDR3 reads CASSSLVSGGYSNQPQHF. In DNA, the CDR3 is TGTGCCAGCAGCTCCCTCGTCTCCGGGGGTTATAGCAATCAGCCCCAGCATTTT. The rearrangement uses TRBV7-8 and TRBJ1-5; D is possibly TRBD1 (5 bases). The CDR3 contains 18 residues. The V gene's germline CDR1 is SGHVS and CDR2 FQNEAQ. V was trimmed by 4 bases and J by 0 bases, leaving 19 bases between them.